The 21 T cell receptor beta chains given below trace back to one sample, sequenced in a study of cytomegalovirus exposure and HLA in healthy donors. In the PCR, 60 Vbeta and 13 Jbeta primers were used. Repertoires were generated with immunoSEQ multiplex PCR, while TCRdb's copy carries only in-frame clones and drops some. Here the sample spans 150,000 to 200,000 clones, around 81% being singletons. Sequenced sample: PBMCs. These receptors originate from a woman under 40 in good health and CMV-seronegative.

V gene TRBV7-2 combines with J gene TRBJ2-1; TRBD1 matches at 9 bases. The CDR3 loop spans 17 amino acids. Germline V gene data show CDR1 as SGHTA and CDR2 as FQGNSA. Trimming took 5 bases from V and 1 from J; bases not matched to a gene: 9. The CDR3 coding sequence is TGTGCCAGCAGCCCCGGCCACGGACAGGGGTCCTACAATGAGCAGTTCTTC. As protein: CASSPGHGQGSYNEQFF. Combining the CDR3 with reference TRBV7-2 and TRBJ2-1 gives the whole variable domain GAGVSQSPSNKVTEKGKDVELRCDPISGHTALYWYRQSLGQGLEFLIYFQGNSAPDKSGLPSDRFSAERTGGSVSTLTIQRTQQEDSAVYLCASSPGHGQGSYNEQFFGPGTRLTVL.

The chain carries TRBV6-5 and TRBJ2-5; TRBD1 aligns across 8 bases. The J call may be incorrect, as the DNA end agrees better with TRBJ2-7. Germline-derived CDR1 and CDR2 are MNHEY and SVGAGI. CDR3 length: 16 amino acids. This CDR3 is CASSFGTGLISGEQYF. The CDR3 coding sequence is TGTGCCAGCAGTTTCGGGACAGGCCTTATATCCGGCGAGCAGTACTTC.

The chain links TRBV28 to TRBJ1-2; D is perhaps TRBD1 (6 bases). Germline CDR1 and CDR2: MDHEN and SYDVKM. CDR3 length equals 14 residues. Trimming removed 6 bases at V and 7 bases at J, with 18 bases between. The CDR3 region is CASSPTGRGIGYTF. The CDR3 DNA is TGTGCCAGCAGCCCAACAGGGAGGGGCATTGGCTACACCTTC.

Comment on this clone: One end of the junction fails to match germline, which may point to a read error. The chain carries TRBV18 and TRBJ1-5; D gene unclear. CDR3 length: 16 amino acids. The V gene's germline CDR1 is KGHSH and CDR2 LQKENI. The CDR3 loop is CASSPRLLTSNQPQHF. As DNA, the CDR3 is TGTGCCAGCTCGCCACGACTACTGACAAGCAATCAGCCCCAGCATTTT. Full variable domain (missing parts from reference TRBV18 and TRBJ1-5): NAGVMQNPRHLVRRRGQEARLRCSPMKGHSHVYWYRQLPEEGLKFMVYLQKENIIDESGMPKERFSAEFPKEGPSILRIQQVVRGDSAAYFCASSPRLLTSNQPQHFGDGTRLSIL.

This rearrangement joins TRBV6-5 to TRBJ1-2, with D unresolved. The CDR3 contains 14 residues. Germline CDR1 MNHEY, CDR2 SVGAGI. The ends were cut back, 7 bases at V and 2 bases at J, with 14 bases in the middle. Here the CDR3 DNA reads TGTGCCAGCACTACAGTCGGACTAAACTATGGCTACACCTTC. Protein product: CASTTVGLNYGYTF.

The chain combines TRBV7-9 with TRBJ2-1; possibly TRBD2 for D (5 bases). V gave up 5 bases and J gave up 0 bases, with 14 bases separating them. This CDR3 comprises 16 residues. The germline gives CDR1 SEHNR, CDR2 FQNEAQ (reference sequence). The CDR3 nucleotides read TGTGCCAGCAGCCCCCCAGGTGGAGGCTCCTACAATGAGCAGTTCTTC. As protein: CASSPPGGGSYNEQFF.

The J gene is TRBJ2-7, the V gene TRBV28, with D tentatively TRBD1 (5 bases). Trimming removed 8 bases at V and 2 bases at J, with 13 bases between. Looked up from germline, CDR1 is MDHEN and CDR2 is SYDVKM. The CDR3 runs to 13 residues. DNA of the CDR3: TGTGCCAGCGTAAGGGGCATGCCCTACGAGCAGTACTTC. It codes for CASVRGMPYEQYF.

The V and J genes are TRBV27 and TRBJ2-1, with 9 bases fitting TRBD2. Germline trimming cut 6 bases from V and 5 bases from J; bases unmatched to any gene: 2. There are 13 residues in the CDR3. CDR1 MNHEY and CDR2 SMNVEV come from the germline V gene (reference sequence). Here the CDR3 DNA reads TGTGCCAGCAGGAGACTAGCGGACAATGAGCAGTTCTTC. This gives the protein CASRRLADNEQFF.

This chain links TRBV7-2 with TRBJ2-5, with D perhaps TRBD2 (6 bases). Judging by the DNA end, TRBJ2-7 fits better; the J call may be wrong. CDR3 length equals 14 residues. Germline V gene lookup returns CDR1 SGHTA and CDR2 FQGNSA. The CDR3 loop reads CASSRDSASYEQYF. The CDR3 region has the DNA TGTGCCAGCAGCAGGGACTCAGCCTCCTACGAGCAGTACTTC.

The V gene is TRBV6-6, the J gene TRBJ2-1, with TRBD2 matching 7 bases. V lost 5 bases to trimming and J lost 2 bases; unmatched junction nucleotides: 3. The germline CDR1 and CDR2 sequences are MNHNY and SVGAGI (reference sequence). CDR3 length: 14 residues. CDR3 region: CASSLAEAYNEQFF. In DNA, the CDR3 is TGTGCCAGCAGTCTAGCGGAAGCCTACAATGAGCAGTTCTTC.

Worth noting for this clone: The same CDR3 can be traced to other DNA sequences in this sample. This CDR3 reads CASSFSRNYGYTF. The CDR3 bases are TGTGCCAGCAGTTTTTCCCGTAACTATGGCTACACCTTC. The chain employs TRBV28 and TRBJ1-2; no firm D call. V was cut by 3 bases and J by 1 base, with 6 bases left in between. Germline CDR1 is MDHEN and CDR2 is SYDVKM. The CDR3 totals 13 residues.

The CDR3 loop reads CASSPWGQVSYEQYF. For the CDR3, the DNA is TGTGCCAGCAGCCCTTGGGGACAGGTGTCCTACGAGCAGTACTTC. J is TRBJ2-7 and V is TRBV5-6; TRBD1 aligns across 8 bases. J was trimmed by 1 base and V by 4 bases; bases with no gene match: 7. Germline V gives CDR1 SGHDT, CDR2 YYEEEE. The CDR3 has 15 residues.

The chain uses TRBV27 and TRBJ2-1; 10 bases align to TRBD1. CDR1 and CDR2 from the germline V gene are MNHEY and SMNVEV (reference sequence). V shed 7 bases, J shed 4 bases, and the junction held 7 bases outside the gene matches. The CDR3 loop spans 15 amino acids. The CDR3 spells CASTMTGGAYNEQFF. The CDR3 DNA reads as TGTGCCAGCACCATGACAGGGGGCGCGTACAATGAGCAGTTCTTC.

The chain carries TRBV5-1 and TRBJ1-3; the D gene is possibly TRBD1 (5 bases). V dropped 0 bases and J dropped 8 bases, with 12 bases sitting between them. Per the germline V gene, CDR1 is SGHRS and CDR2 is YFSETQ. This CDR3 comprises 14 residues. CDR3 sequence reads: CASSLGGHRDTIYF. DNA for the CDR3: TGCGCCAGCAGCTTGGGAGGACACCGGGACACCATATATTTT.

This clone was counted only a few times. The genes are TRBV28 and TRBJ2-7; no firm D call. There are 15 residues in the CDR3. Germline CDR1 is MDHEN and CDR2 is SYDVKM. Trimming stripped 1 base from V and 3 bases from J, with 13 bases between. DNA for the CDR3: TGTGCCAGCAGTTTATTTGTTGGCACTAACTACGAGCAGTACTTC. This gives the protein CASSLFVGTNYEQYF.

The rearrangement uses TRBV28 and TRBJ1-2; the D is unclear. Germline values: CDR1 MDHEN, CDR2 SYDVKM. This CDR3 region has 16 residues. Trimming shortened V by 1 base and J by 0 bases, and 12 bases separated the two germline ends. For the CDR3, the DNA is TGTGCCAGCAGTTTATTACAGACGGTAACTAACTATGGCTACACCTTC. This codes for CASSLLQTVTNYGYTF.

The chain uses TRBV5-6 and TRBJ2-1, with D possibly TRBD1 on 6 matching bases. The ends were cut back, 2 bases at V and 3 bases at J, with 18 bases in the middle. Per germline, CDR1 SGHDT and CDR2 YYEEEE. The CDR3 sequence is 17 residues long. CDR3 residues: CASSFPPGHPLYNEQFF. CDR3 DNA: TGTGCCAGCAGCTTCCCTCCGGGACATCCCCTCTACAATGAGCAGTTCTTC. Full variable domain (remainder filled in from reference TRBV5-6 and TRBJ2-1): DAGVTQSPTHLIKTRGQQVTLRCSPKSGHDTVSWYQQALGQGPQFIFQYYEEEERQRGNFPDRFSGHQFPNYSSELNVNALLLGDSALYLCASSFPPGHPLYNEQFFGPGTRLTVL.

The chain is built from TRBV27 and TRBJ2-7, with TRBD2 matching over 9 bases. Germline CDR1 and CDR2: MNHEY and SMNVEV (reference sequence). This CDR3 region has 16 residues. V was clipped by 6 bases and J by 3 bases; unmatched bases: 12. The DNA for the CDR3 is TGTGCCAGCAGCGGTGGCGCGGGAGGGGTAGACTACGAGCAGTACTTC. Translating gives CASSGGAGGVDYEQYF.

The chain uses TRBV27 and TRBJ1-1; D remains unclear. Germline assignment: CDR1 MNHEY and CDR2 SMNVEV (reference sequence). Trimming removed 1 base from V and 0 bases from J, with 6 bases in between. This CDR3 is 14 amino acids long. The CDR3 bases are TGTGCCAGCAGTTTATTGGGCCTGAACACTGAAGCTTTCTTT. Its translation: CASSLLGLNTEAFF.

This chain links TRBV28 with TRBJ2-3, with 9 bases fitting TRBD2. The CDR3 has 16 residues. Germline CDR1 and CDR2: MDHEN and SYDVKM. The trim removed 2 bases at V and 2 bases at J, leaving 5 bases unmatched. CDR3 loop: CASSLGGGGATDTQYF. Here the CDR3 DNA reads TGTGCCAGCAGTTTAGGGGGCGGGGGGGCCACAGATACGCAGTATTTT.

The V and J genes are TRBV6-1 and TRBJ2-1; D gene uncertain. The CDR3 contains 15 residues. CDR1 is MNHNS, CDR2 SASEGT, per germline. The V gene lost 2 bases and the J gene lost 0 bases, with 8 bases spanning the gap. CDR3 residues: CASSERWSSYNEQFF. CDR3 sequence (DNA): TGTGCCAGCAGTGAACGTTGGAGCTCCTACAATGAGCAGTTCTTC.